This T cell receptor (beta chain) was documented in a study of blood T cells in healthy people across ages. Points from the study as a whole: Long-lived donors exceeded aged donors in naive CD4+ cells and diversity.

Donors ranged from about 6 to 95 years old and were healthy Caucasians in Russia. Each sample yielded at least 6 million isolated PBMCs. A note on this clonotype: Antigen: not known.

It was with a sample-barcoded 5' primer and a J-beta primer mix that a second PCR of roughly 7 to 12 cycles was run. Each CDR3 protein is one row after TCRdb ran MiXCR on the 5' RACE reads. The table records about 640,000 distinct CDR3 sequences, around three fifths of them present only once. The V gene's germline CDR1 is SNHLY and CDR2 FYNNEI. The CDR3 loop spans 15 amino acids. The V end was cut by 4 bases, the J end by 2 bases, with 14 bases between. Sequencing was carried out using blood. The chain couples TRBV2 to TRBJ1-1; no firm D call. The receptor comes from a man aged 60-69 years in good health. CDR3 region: CASSASAVGNTEAFF. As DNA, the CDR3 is TGTGCCAGCAGTGCGTCCGCGGTTGGAAACACTGAAGCTTTCTTT.